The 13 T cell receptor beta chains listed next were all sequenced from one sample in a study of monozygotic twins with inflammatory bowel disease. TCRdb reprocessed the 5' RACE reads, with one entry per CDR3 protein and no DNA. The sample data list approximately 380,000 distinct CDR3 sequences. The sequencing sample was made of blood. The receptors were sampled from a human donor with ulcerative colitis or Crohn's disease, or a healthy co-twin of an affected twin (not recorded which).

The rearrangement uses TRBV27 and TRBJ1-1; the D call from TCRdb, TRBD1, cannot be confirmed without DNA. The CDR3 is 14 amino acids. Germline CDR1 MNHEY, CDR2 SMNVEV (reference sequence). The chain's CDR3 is CASSAGQKNTEAFF.

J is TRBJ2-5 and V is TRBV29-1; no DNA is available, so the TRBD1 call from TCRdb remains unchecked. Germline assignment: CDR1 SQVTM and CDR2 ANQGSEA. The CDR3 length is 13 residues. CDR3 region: CSGNRGTQETQYF.

CDR3 loop: CASSSLKQGATNEKLFF. This rearrangement joins TRBV6-5 to TRBJ1-4; TCRdb's D gene call, TRBD1, goes unchecked for lack of DNA. CDR1 and CDR2 (germline): MNHEY, SVGAGI. The CDR3 has 17 amino acids.

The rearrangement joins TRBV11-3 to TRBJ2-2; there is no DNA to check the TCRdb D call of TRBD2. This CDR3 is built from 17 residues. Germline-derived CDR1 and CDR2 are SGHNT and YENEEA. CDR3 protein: CASSRSRGGSSTGELFF.

Here the CDR3 reads CASSSRDGPGAFSGNTIYF. The rearrangement links TRBV11-2 to TRBJ1-3; TCRdb calls TRBD1, which cannot be checked without DNA. CDR1 SGHAT and CDR2 FQNNGV come from the germline V gene. The CDR3 is made up of 19 amino acids. The variable domain in full, completed from reference TRBV11-2 and TRBJ1-3, reads EAGVAQSPRYKIIEKRQSVAFWCNPISGHATLYWYQQILGQGPKLLIQFQNNGVVDDSQLPKDRFSAERLKGVDSTLKIQPAKLEDSAVYLCASSSRDGPGAFSGNTIYFGEGSWLTVV.

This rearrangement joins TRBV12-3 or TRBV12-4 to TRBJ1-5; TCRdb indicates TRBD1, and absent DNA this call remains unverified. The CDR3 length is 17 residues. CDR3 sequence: CASSLLFWDRGNQPQHF.

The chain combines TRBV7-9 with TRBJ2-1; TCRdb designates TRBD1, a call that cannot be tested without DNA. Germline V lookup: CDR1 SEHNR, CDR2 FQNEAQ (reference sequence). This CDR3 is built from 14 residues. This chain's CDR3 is CASSLIIGDNEQFF.

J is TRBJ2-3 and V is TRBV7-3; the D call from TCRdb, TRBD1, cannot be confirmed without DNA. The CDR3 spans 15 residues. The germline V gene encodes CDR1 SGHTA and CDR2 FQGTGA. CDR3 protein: CASSLKGRSTDTQYF.

The CDR3 loop is CAIEPGGAGFTEAFF. The chain combines TRBV10-3 with TRBJ1-1; without DNA, the TCRdb call of TRBD1 cannot be checked. From germline, CDR1 is ENHRY and CDR2 SYGVKD. The CDR3 has 15 amino acids.

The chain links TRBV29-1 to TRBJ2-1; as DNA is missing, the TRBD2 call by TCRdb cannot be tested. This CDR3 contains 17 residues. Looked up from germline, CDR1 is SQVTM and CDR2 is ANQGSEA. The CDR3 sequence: CSVLRKAGGTFHNEQFF.

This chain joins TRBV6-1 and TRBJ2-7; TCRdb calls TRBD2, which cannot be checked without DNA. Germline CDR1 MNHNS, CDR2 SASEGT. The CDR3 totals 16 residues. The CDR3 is CASSDFGLAGAYEQYF.

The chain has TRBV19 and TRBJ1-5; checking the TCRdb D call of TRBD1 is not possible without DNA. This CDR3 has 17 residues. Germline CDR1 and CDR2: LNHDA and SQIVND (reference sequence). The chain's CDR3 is CASSMSRGQLTNQPQHF.

CDR3: CASSPDPGPGYEQYF. This chain connects TRBV9 to TRBJ2-7; absent DNA, TCRdb's TRBD1 call cannot be checked. Looked up from germline, CDR1 is SGDLS and CDR2 is YYNGEE. The CDR3 length is 15 residues.